These 4 T cell receptor beta chains originate from one sample sequenced in a study of technical replicates of blood from a handful of donors. Sequencing used immunoSEQ multiplex PCR; TCRdb keeps in-frame clones, though not all of them. The sample consists of about 93,000 clones, 95% of them appearing once. Sample: T cells isolated from PBMCs. These receptors were collected from a human donor in good health.

The chain combines TRBV6-5 with TRBJ2-1, with a tentative D call TRBD2 (6 bases). CDR3 length equals 12 residues. Deletions cut 4 bases from V and 13 bases from J, with 14 bases between. Germline loops: CDR1 MNHEY, CDR2 SVGAGI. In DNA form, the CDR3 reads TGTGCCAGCAGTTCCCGGCGACTAGTCCAGTTCTTC. Translating gives CASSSRRLVQFF.

The genes are TRBV2 and TRBJ2-6; D might be TRBD1 (5 bases). Trimming removed 4 bases at V and 0 bases at J, with 7 bases between. The CDR3 has 15 residues. Germline values: CDR1 SNHLY, CDR2 FYNNEI. CDR3 in amino acids: CASSVDSSGANVLTF. The CDR3 nucleotides are TGTGCCAGCAGTGTTGACAGCTCTGGGGCCAACGTCCTGACTTTC.

The chain links TRBV11-2 to TRBJ1-2; D is perhaps TRBD1 (6 bases). The ends were cut back, 8 bases at V and 4 bases at J, with 20 bases in the middle. The CDR3 sequence is 15 residues long. Per germline, CDR1 SGHAT and CDR2 FQNNGV. The CDR3 is CASRSLTGHTYGYTF. CDR3 DNA: TGTGCCAGCCGGAGCTTGACAGGCCATACCTATGGCTACACCTTC.

This chain connects TRBV5-1 to TRBJ1-2; D possibly corresponds to TRBD1 (6 bases). CDR3 length equals 14 residues. Germline V CDR1 and CDR2: SGHRS, YFSETQ. The V end was cut by 0 bases, the J end by 3 bases, with 9 bases between. CDR3 in amino acids: CASSLGAGDYGYTF. Written as DNA, the CDR3 is TGCGCCAGCAGCTTGGGTGCAGGGGACTATGGCTACACCTTC.